Listed below are T cell receptor beta chains from one sample, sequenced in a study of tumor and adjacent non-tumor tissue in lung cancer. TCRdb itself ran the multiplex PCR reads through MiXCR, one entry per CDR3 protein. The sample carries 71,000 or so distinct CDR3 sequences, roughly 80% recorded once. Sequencing was done on a sample of lung tumor tissue. These receptors originate from a woman aged 45-59 years with non-small cell lung cancer. Each CDR3 is given with its conserved first and last residue. The order of the fields is J gene, D gene, clone size, V gene, CDR3 DNA, CDR3 protein. A D gene is named only where the DNA matches it firmly. Size values are once, few and many counts, or a class for expanded clones, and some rows have none.

TRBJ2-5 - - TRBV20-1 TGTAATGCTATCAGCCCGACAACCCTTGGGCCCAAAGAGACCCAGTACTTC CNAISPTTLGPKETQYF
TRBJ2-6 - - TRBV14 TGTGCCAGCAACTTCAGGGCCTCTGCGGCCAACGTCCTGACTTTC CASNFRASAANVLTF
TRBJ2-7 - - TRBV20-1 TGCAGTGCGGATACTCCACGTGGGGCCTACGAACAGTACTTC CSADTPRGAYEQYF
TRBJ1-4 - - TRBV6-1 TGTGCCAACAGCGAGAGGGGGATTAATAAAAAACTGTTTTTT CANSERGINKKLFF
TRBJ2-3 - - TRBV4-2 TGTGCCAGCAACCAAACGGGAGACACAGATACGCAGTATTTT CASNQTGDTDTQYF
TRBJ2-1 - - TRBV6-1 TGTGTCAGCAGTGAGCGCCGGTTAAACTTCTTACTCTCGACAGCCTACAATGAGCAGTTCTTC CVSSERRLNFLLSTAYNEQFF
TRBJ1-6 TRBD1 - TRBV6-5 TGTGCCGGCAGACTACAGGGGGCTAATTCACCCCTCCATTTT CAGRLQGANSPLHF
TRBJ2-1 TRBD2 - TRBV20-1 TGCAGTGCTAGAGATGGACTAGCTCCAAGCTCCTGTAATGAGCAGTTCTTC CSARDGLAPSSCNEQFF
TRBJ2-5 TRBD1 - TRBV11-3 TGCGCCAGCGGCTCGTCCAGGACAGGCGATAGGACCAAGTACTTC CASGSSRTGDRTKYF
TRBJ1-1 - - TRBV6-5 TGTGCCAGCACTCATAGAGTTACCAACACTGAAGCTTTCTTT CASTHRVTNTEAFF
TRBJ2-1 TRBD2 - TRBV4-3 TGCACCAGCAGCCAGGACCCTAGCGGGACAAGCTCCTACAATGAGCAGTTCTTC CTSSQDPSGTSSYNEQFF
TRBJ1-2 - - TRBV11-2 TGTGCCAGCAGGTTAACACGTACTAACTATTGTTACACCTTC CASRLTRTNYCYTF
TRBJ1-3 - - TRBV20-1 TGCAGTACTAGCGCAGGGGCCGTGTCTGGAAACACCATATATTTT CSTSAGAVSGNTIYF
TRBJ2-1 - many TRBV7-8 TGTGCCAGCAGCTCGCTAGCAGCGGGACAGAGCTCCTACAATGAGCAGTTCTTC CASSSLAAGQSSYNEQFF
TRBJ2-1 - - TRBV29-1 TGCAGCGTTGAAGGACACACGGGGGCATGGGAGCATTTCTTC CSVEGHTGAWEHFF
TRBJ1-1 - - TRBV20-1 TGCAGTGCTAGGTACAGGGTTAACACTGAAGTTTTCTTT CSARYRVNTEVFF
TRBJ2-3 - - TRBV6-2/TRBV6-3 TGTGCCAGCAGTTACGGGTTCGGAGGGAACACAGATACTCAGTATTTT CASSYGFGGNTDTQYF
TRBJ1-1 TRBD1 - TRBV10-3 TGTGCCACCGGACAGGGGCATAGTGAAGTTTTCTTC CATGQGHSEVFF
TRBJ2-1 TRBD2 - TRBV28 TGTGCAGGCAGTCAGACAATAGCGGGAGGGCGGGATGAGCAGTTCTTC CAGSQTIAGGRDEQFF
TRBJ2-2 - - TRBV6-2/TRBV6-3 TGTGCCAGCACCAAGACAGGAGGAAACACCGAGGAGCTGTTTTTT CASTKTGGNTEELFF
TRBJ2-1 - - TRBV11-2 TGTGACAGCAGCCCCTCCCGATATGAGCAGTTCTTT CDSSPSRYEQFF
TRBJ2-7 TRBD1 - TRBV10-3 TGCGCCATCAGTGAGGAGGGGACAGGGTATGAGTTC CAISEEGTGYEF
TRBJ2-5 - - TRBV6-5 TGTGCCGGCAGCCCAACGGGGAGAGAGACACAGTACTTC CAGSPTGRETQYF
TRBJ2-5 - - TRBV6-1 TGTGCCAGCAGTGTCCGACTAGAGGGAGGAATAGAGACCCAGTACTTC CASSVRLEGGIETQYF
TRBJ1-4 - - TRBV10-3 TGTGCCATCAGTGAGTCGAAAGGGGCGGGTAATGAAGAACTGTTTTTT CAISESKGAGNEELFF
TRBJ1-1 - - TRBV6-6 TGTGCCAGCAGTAAAAGTGAACCTTTCTTT CASSKSEPFF
TRBJ1-5 - - TRBV6-1 TGTTCCAGCAGTGCCCCAGTGGCAGGGGTCAATCAGCCCCAGCATTTT CSSSAPVAGVNQPQHF
TRBJ2-1 - - TRBV20-1 TGCAGTGCTAGTGTCGATCCGACAACAGAGCAGTTCTTC CSASVDPTTEQFF
TRBJ2-5 - - TRBV11-2 TGTGCCAGCAGCTTCGCAGGTGTAGAGACCCAATACTTC CASSFAGVETQYF
TRBJ1-2 TRBD1 - TRBV5-5 TGTGCCAGCAGCTTGACCGGGACAGACAACTATGGCTACGCATTC CASSLTGTDNYGYAF
TRBJ2-3 - - TRBV11-2 TGTGCCAGCAGCTTCGTCGGCATGACCGGGTGGGGCACTGTTACGCAGTATTTT CASSFVGMTGWGTVTQYF
TRBJ2-1 - - TRBV4-3 TGCACCAGCAGCCAAGCCGTTTTAGGTGGTGAGCAGTTCTTT CTSSQAVLGGEQFF
TRBJ2-7 TRBD1 - TRBV10-3 TGTGCCATCGGTGAATGGGACAGGGAGGTCCAGTACTTC CAIGEWDREVQYF
TRBJ1-1 - - TRBV12-3/TRBV12-4 TGTGCCAGCAGTTTACGGTCGAACGCTGAAGCTTTCTTT CASSLRSNAEAFF
TRBJ1-5 - few TRBV7-8 TGTACCAGCAGCTTAGCGCAGTATCAGCCCCAGCATTTT CTSSLAQYQPQHF
TRBJ2-1 - - TRBV20-1 TGCAGTGCCCAAAAGAGGCCCAGTTTGAGTTCCTACAATGAGCAGTTCTTC CSAQKRPSLSSYNEQFF
TRBJ2-3 - - TRBV12-3/TRBV12-4 TGTGCCAGCAGTTTGGGATTAGCAGGCCAGGGGGATACGCAGTATTTT CASSLGLAGQGDTQYF
TRBJ1-1 - - TRBV12-3/TRBV12-4 TGTGCCAGCGGTTCCCTACAAGGGAGGGAAACTGAAGCTTTCTTT CASGSLQGRETEAFF
TRBJ1-5 - - TRBV7-8 TGTGCCAGCAGCCCGACGGCGGGGCTGAGGTCCCAGCATTTT CASSPTAGLRSQHF
TRBJ1-3 - - TRBV12-3/TRBV12-4 TGTGGCAGGCCCTCGGGCAGCTCTGGAAACACCATATATTTT CGRPSGSSGNTIYF
TRBJ2-2 - - TRBV6-2/TRBV6-3 TGTGCCAGCAGTATGGACATGCACACAGGGGAGCTGTTTTTT CASSMDMHTGELFF
TRBJ2-6 TRBD1 - TRBV7-9 TGTGCCAGTAGCCTCGGACAGGCCTCTGGGGCCAACGTCCTGACTTTC CASSLGQASGANVLTF
TRBJ2-1 - - TRBV10-3 TGTGCCATCAGCTCGCGGCAACGGGGGGAGCAGTTCTTC CAISSRQRGEQFF